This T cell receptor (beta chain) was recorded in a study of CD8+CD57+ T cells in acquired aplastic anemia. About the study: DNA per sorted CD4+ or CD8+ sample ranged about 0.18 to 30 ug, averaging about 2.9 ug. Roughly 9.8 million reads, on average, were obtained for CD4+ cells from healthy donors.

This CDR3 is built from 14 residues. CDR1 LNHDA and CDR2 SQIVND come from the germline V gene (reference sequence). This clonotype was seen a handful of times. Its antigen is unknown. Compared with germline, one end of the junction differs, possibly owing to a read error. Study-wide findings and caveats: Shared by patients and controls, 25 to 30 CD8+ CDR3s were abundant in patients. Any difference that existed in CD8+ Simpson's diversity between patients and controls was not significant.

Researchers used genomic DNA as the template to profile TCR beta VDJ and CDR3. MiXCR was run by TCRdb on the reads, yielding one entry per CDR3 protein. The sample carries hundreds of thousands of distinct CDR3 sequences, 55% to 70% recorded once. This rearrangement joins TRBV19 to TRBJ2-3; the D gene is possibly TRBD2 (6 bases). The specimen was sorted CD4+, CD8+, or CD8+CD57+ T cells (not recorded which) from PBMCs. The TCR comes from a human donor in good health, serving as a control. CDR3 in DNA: TGTGCCAGTGCTCCCCGGCCTAGCGCAGATACGCAGTGTTTT. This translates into CASAPRPSADTQCF.